The next 7 T cell receptor beta chains were all read from a single sample in a study of CD8 T cells in Susac syndrome (dated by TCRdb to about 2019). Libraries were prepared through the immunoSEQ multiplex PCR assay. RNA was extracted using the RNeasy kit, and roughly 0.45 to 1 microgram was reverse transcribed with random hexamers. Using fastp trimming at Q25 and MiXCR clonotype assembly, TCRdb reanalyzed the public sequencing data and kept in-frame beta chains. CDR3 protein duplicates are merged, each entry listing the most common genes and DNA. Counted in this sample were 330,000 or so distinct CDR3 sequences; about 89% of them appeared once. The top ten hold around 0.18% of the sample. Input material: CD8+ T cells from PBMCs. These receptors were obtained from a human donor with multiple sclerosis.

V usage is TRBV28 and J usage is TRBJ1-6; the match to TRBD1 covers 7 bases. The V and J ends lost 6 bases and 9 bases, in that order; junction bases with no gene match: 14. The CDR3 sequence is 16 residues long. Germline loops: CDR1 MDHEN, CDR2 SYDVKM. CDR3 coding DNA: TGTGCCAGCAGCCAGAACCGCGGGACAGTGAGTTCACCCCTCCACTTT. This sequence encodes CASSQNRGTVSSPLHF.

The chain employs TRBV4-2 and TRBJ1-2; no reliable D call. V was trimmed by 0 bases and J by 7 bases, leaving 21 bases between them. Germline loops: CDR1 LGHNA, CDR2 YNFKEQ. The CDR3 contains 17 residues. In nucleotides, the CDR3 is TGTGCCAGCAGCCAAGACAAGCCCGCCGGGTCAAGCGGTGGCTACACCTTC. Residues: CASSQDKPAGSSGGYTF.

This chain connects TRBV7-9 to TRBJ1-1; D is unresolved. Per the germline V gene, CDR1 is SEHNR and CDR2 is FQNEAQ (reference sequence). V gave up 5 bases and J gave up 8 bases, with 18 bases separating them. CDR3 length: 14 amino acids. CDR3 coding DNA: TGTGCCAGCAGCGCCTTCTCTTCCCCTGTGGAAGCTTTCTTT. Protein product: CASSAFSSPVEAFF.

The chain has TRBV12-3 or TRBV12-4 and TRBJ1-1; D call uncertain. The ends were cut back, 1 base at V and 7 bases at J, with 1 base in the middle. This CDR3 is built from 10 residues. The CDR3 sequence is CASSLVEAFF. Written as DNA, the CDR3 is TGTGCCAGCAGTTTAGTTGAAGCTTTCTTT.

This clonotype turned up a few times. The chain uses TRBV6-1 and TRBJ2-5, with 7 nucleotides matching TRBD1. The CDR3 has 14 amino acids. The germline V gene has CDR1 MNHNS and CDR2 SASEGT. The ends lost 4 bases at V and 3 bases at J; junction bases unmatched: 5. This CDR3 reads CASSAGTEEETQYF. The CDR3 DNA is TGTGCCAGCAGTGCCGGGACAGAAGAAGAGACCCAGTACTTC.

The chain employs TRBV7-9 and TRBJ2-3; 9 nucleotides agree with TRBD2. The CDR3 is 16 amino acids. Trimming at V came to 6 bases and at J to 4 bases, leaving 11 bases not matched to a gene. Germline-derived CDR1 and CDR2 are SEHNR and FQNEAQ (reference sequence). CDR3 nucleotides: TGTGCCAGCAGGTTGACGGCCGGCGGGAGGGCAGATACGCAGTATTTT. It codes for CASRLTAGGRADTQYF.

The V call is TRBV7-9, the J call TRBJ2-2, with unresolved D. This CDR3 region has 11 residues. Trimming removed 6 bases from V and 7 bases from J, with 6 bases in between. Per germline, CDR1 SEHNR and CDR2 FQNEAQ (reference sequence). This CDR3 reads CASRTGGELFF. The CDR3 nucleotides are TGTGCCAGCAGAACGGGCGGGGAGCTGTTTTTT.